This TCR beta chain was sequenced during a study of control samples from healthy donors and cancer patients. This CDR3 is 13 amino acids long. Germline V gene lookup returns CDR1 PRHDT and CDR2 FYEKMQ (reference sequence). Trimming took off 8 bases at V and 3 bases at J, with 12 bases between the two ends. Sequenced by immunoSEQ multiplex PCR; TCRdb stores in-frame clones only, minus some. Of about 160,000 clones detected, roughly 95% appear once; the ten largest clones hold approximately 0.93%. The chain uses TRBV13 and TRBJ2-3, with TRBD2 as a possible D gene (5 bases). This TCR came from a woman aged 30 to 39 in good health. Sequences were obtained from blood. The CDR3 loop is CASSVGETDTQYF. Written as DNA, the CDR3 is TGTGCCAGCTCGGTGGGAGAAACAGATACGCAGTATTTT. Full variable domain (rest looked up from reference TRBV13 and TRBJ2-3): AAGVIQSPRHLIKEKRETATLKCYPIPRHDTVYWYQQGPGQDPQFLISFYEKMQSDKGSIPDRFSAQQFSDYHSELNMSSLELGDSALYFCASSVGETDTQYFGPGTRLTVL.